A single sample is the source of the 17 T cell receptor beta chains below, sequenced in a study of OX40 agonist ivuxolimab in advanced cancers. The repertoire was sequenced with immunoSEQ multiplex PCR; TCRdb's copy has only in-frame clones and lacks some. The sample carries about 83,000 clones, approximately 92% recorded once. The sample in question was CD4+ or CD8+ T cells sorted from blood, obtained in a trial of the OX40 agonist ivuxolimab. Receptor source: an adult with an advanced solid tumor such as melanoma, head and neck, liver or kidney cancer.

The CDR3 region is CASSLVAASTDTQYF. The CDR3 DNA follows: TGTGCCAGCAGCTTAGTTGCGGCGTCCACAGATACGCAGTATTTT. The chain couples TRBV11-2 to TRBJ2-3; D gene unclear. Looked up from germline, CDR1 is SGHAT and CDR2 is FQNNGV. The CDR3 loop spans 15 amino acids. Trimming took 1 base from V and 2 from J, leaving 10 bases between them.

The chain uses TRBV29-1 and TRBJ2-7; the match to TRBD1 covers 10 bases. In germline, CDR1 is SQVTM, CDR2 ANQGSEA. The CDR3 has 14 amino acids. J gave up 6 bases and V 5 bases, and 10 bases lay outside the gene matches. CDR3 in DNA: TGCAGCGTTTGGGTTATAGGACAGGGGGGCGAGCAGTACTTC. It encodes CSVWVIGQGGEQYF.

The chain recombines TRBV14 with TRBJ2-3; D unresolved. Trimming removed 7 bases at V and 1 base at J, with 9 bases between. The CDR3 extends over 13 amino acids. Germline V gene lookup returns CDR1 SGHDN and CDR2 FVKESK. CDR3 residues: CASNSVGTDTQYF. DNA for the CDR3: TGTGCCAGCAATTCCGTTGGCACAGATACGCAGTATTTT.

This chain links TRBV7-6 with TRBJ1-6, with D uncertain. This CDR3 comprises 14 residues. Germline lookup yields CDR1 SGHVS and CDR2 FNYEAQ. Trimming removed 1 base at V and 7 bases at J, with 8 bases between. The CDR3 spells CASSLGQVNSPLHF. CDR3 DNA sequence: TGTGCCAGCAGCTTAGGACAAGTAAATTCACCCCTCCACTTT.

The J gene is TRBJ1-2, the V gene TRBV13; D call uncertain. Per the germline V gene, CDR1 is PRHDT and CDR2 is FYEKMQ (reference sequence). Between the trimmed V and J ends, which lost 3 bases and 4 bases, there was a span of 12 bases. The CDR3 has 14 residues. The CDR3 reads CASSFQRPGYGYTF. The CDR3 coding sequence is TGTGCCAGCAGCTTCCAACGCCCGGGCTATGGCTACACCTTC.

This clone was observed a single time. The chain carries TRBV5-6 and TRBJ1-2; D is possibly TRBD1 (6 bases). Germline V gene lookup returns CDR1 SGHDT and CDR2 YYEEEE. The V end was cut by 5 bases, the J end by 6 bases, with 14 bases between. The CDR3 is made up of 13 amino acids. The CDR3 here is CASSPQGGDGYTF. The CDR3 coding sequence is TGTGCCAGCAGTCCACAGGGAGGCGATGGCTACACCTTC.

The chain joins TRBV5-1 to TRBJ1-4; D is unresolved. From germline, CDR1 is SGHRS and CDR2 YFSETQ. This CDR3 contains 14 residues. V was pared by 1 base and J by 4 bases, with 8 bases between. CDR3: CASSLIGNNEKLFF. In DNA form, the CDR3 reads TGCGCCAGCAGCTTGATAGGGAATAATGAAAAACTGTTTTTT. The complete variable domain, with remaining parts taken from reference TRBV5-1 and TRBJ1-4, reads KAGVTQTPRYLIKTRGQQVTLSCSPISGHRSVSWYQQTPGQGLQFLFEYFSETQRNKGNFPGRFSGRQFSNSRSEMNVSTLELGDSALYLCASSLIGNNEKLFFGSGTQLSVL.

As to this clone: The junction and the germline gene differ at one end; a read error may be behind it. The chain employs TRBV4-1 and TRBJ1-6; 8 bases agree with TRBD1. The germline gives CDR1 MGHRA, CDR2 YSYEKL. The CDR3 loop spans 16 amino acids. The chain's CDR3 is CASSKEQGAYNSPLHF. The CDR3 nucleotides read TGCGCCAGCAGCAAAGAACAGGGGGCCTATAATTCACCCCTCCACTTT.

The V call is TRBV2, the J call TRBJ1-5; D is possibly TRBD1 (6 bases). V lost 6 bases to trimming and J lost 0 bases, with 12 bases between them. CDR3 size: 15 residues. CDR1 and CDR2 (germline): SNHLY, FYNNEI. The CDR3 region has the DNA TGTGCCAGCAGAGACGGGGGCCATAGCAATCAGCCCCAGCATTTT. Encoded protein: CASRDGGHSNQPQHF.

The chain has TRBV21-1 and TRBJ2-7; TRBD1, the table's D call, was not compared with the DNA. TRBV21-1 is shown as a pseudogene. The length of the CDR3 is 16 residues. CDR3 amino acids: CASSSRQVGSSEEQYF. In DNA, the CDR3 is TGTGCCAGCAGCAGTCGACAGGTCGGATCCTCGGAGGAGCAGTACTTC.

This clone was observed a single time. This sequence joins TRBV4-1 and TRBJ2-3, with 10 bases matching TRBD2. Germline V CDR1 and CDR2: MGHRA, YSYEKL. The trim removed 5 bases at V and 0 bases at J, leaving 5 bases unmatched. The CDR3 is made up of 16 amino acids. The CDR3 nucleotides are TGCGCCAGCAGCTCCCTAGCGGGGGTGAGCACAGATACGCAGTATTTT. This encodes CASSSLAGVSTDTQYF.

The chain links TRBV9 to TRBJ1-2; TRBD1 agrees at 7 bases. The CDR3 contains 15 residues. The germline V gene has CDR1 SGDLS and CDR2 YYNGEE. V lost 4 bases, J lost 3 bases, and 9 bases stayed unmatched. CDR3 residues: CASSITGDGDYGYTF. The DNA of the CDR3 is TGTGCCAGCAGCATAACAGGGGATGGCGACTATGGCTACACCTTC.

V gene TRBV29-1 combines with J gene TRBJ2-2; no definite D call. Trimming removed 0 bases at V and 6 bases at J, with 11 bases between. The germline CDR1 and CDR2 sequences are SQVTM and ANQGSEA. This CDR3 region has 14 residues. CDR3 in DNA: TGCAGCGTTGAAGATCTGTCTTGGGCCGGGGAGCTGTTTTTT. Protein product: CSVEDLSWAGELFF.

The chain carries TRBV29-1 and TRBJ2-2; a possible D gene is TRBD2 (5 bases). Germline CDR1 reads SQVTM; CDR2 reads ANQGSEA. The CDR3 runs 15 residues. Trimming took off 8 bases at V and 3 bases at J, with 19 bases between the two ends. CDR3 DNA: TGCAGCCTCAAACTAGGTCAGAGAGACACCGGGGAGCTGTTTTTT. Its translation: CSLKLGQRDTGELFF.

The chain employs TRBV14 and TRBJ1-2; D not certain. This CDR3 is 13 amino acids long. Germline V gene data show CDR1 as SGHDN and CDR2 as FVKESK. V dropped 0 bases and J dropped 2 bases, with 4 bases sitting between them. The CDR3 DNA sequence: TGTGCCAGCAGCCAAGAACGGAACTATGGCTACACCTTC. Its translation is CASSQERNYGYTF.

This chain connects TRBV19 to TRBJ2-3; D may be TRBD2 (5 bases). The germline V and J ends were trimmed by 5 bases and 2 bases, with 17 bases remaining between them. The CDR3 is 16 amino acids. The V gene's germline CDR1 is LNHDA and CDR2 SQIVND (reference sequence). In nucleotides, the CDR3 is TGTGCCAGTAGTCGGAGGACGGAGGCGTACACAGATACGCAGTATTTT. This translates into CASSRRTEAYTDTQYF.

The rearrangement joins TRBV9 to TRBJ1-5, with D unclear. CDR3 length: 14 amino acids. Germline loops: CDR1 SGDLS, CDR2 YYNGEE. V lost 1 base and J 0 bases, leaving 5 bases between the germline ends. CDR3 loop: CASSVSTSNQPQHF. The CDR3 bases are TGTGCCAGCAGCGTATCCACTAGCAATCAGCCCCAGCATTTT.